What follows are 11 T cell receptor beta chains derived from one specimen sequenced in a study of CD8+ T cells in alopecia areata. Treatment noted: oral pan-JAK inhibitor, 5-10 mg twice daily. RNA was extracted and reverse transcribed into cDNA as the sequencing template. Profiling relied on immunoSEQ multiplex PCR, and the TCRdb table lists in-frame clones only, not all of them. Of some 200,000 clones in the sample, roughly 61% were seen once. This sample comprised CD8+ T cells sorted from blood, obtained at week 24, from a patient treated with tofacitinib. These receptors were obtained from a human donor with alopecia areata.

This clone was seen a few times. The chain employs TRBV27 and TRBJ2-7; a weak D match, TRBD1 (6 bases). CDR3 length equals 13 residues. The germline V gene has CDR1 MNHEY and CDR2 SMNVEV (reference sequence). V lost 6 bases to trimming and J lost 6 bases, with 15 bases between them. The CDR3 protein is CASRLTGSLEQYF. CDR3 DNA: TGTGCCAGCAGGCTTACAGGGTCGCTCGAGCAGTACTTC.

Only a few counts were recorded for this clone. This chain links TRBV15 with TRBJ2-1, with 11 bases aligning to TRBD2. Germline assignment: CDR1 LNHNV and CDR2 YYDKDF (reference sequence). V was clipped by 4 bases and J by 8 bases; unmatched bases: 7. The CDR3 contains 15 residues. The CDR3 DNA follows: TGTGCCACCAGCATTAGCGGGGGGGCCCGGGATGAGCAGTTCTTC. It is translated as CATSISGGARDEQFF.

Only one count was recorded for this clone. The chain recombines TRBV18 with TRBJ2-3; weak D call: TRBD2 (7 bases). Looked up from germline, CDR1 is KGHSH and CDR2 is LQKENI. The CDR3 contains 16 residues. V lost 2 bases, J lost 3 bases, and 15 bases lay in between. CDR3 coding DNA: TGTGCCAGCTCACCATACCGCGGGGGCCCGACAGATACGCAGTATTTT. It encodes CASSPYRGGPTDTQYF.

This CDR3 reads CASSPGGQEAFF. The CDR3, as DNA: TGTGCCAGCAGCCCCGGGGGACAGGAAGCTTTCTTT. The chain is built from TRBV7-9 and TRBJ1-1, with 7 bases that match TRBD1. The ends lost 5 bases at V and 8 bases at J; junction bases unmatched: 5. The CDR3 runs to 12 residues. Germline V CDR1 and CDR2: SEHNR, FQNEAQ (reference sequence).

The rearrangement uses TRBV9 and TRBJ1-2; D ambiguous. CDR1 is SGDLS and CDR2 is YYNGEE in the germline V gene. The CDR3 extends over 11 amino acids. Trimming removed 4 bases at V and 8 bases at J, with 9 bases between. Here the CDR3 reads CASSPREGYTF. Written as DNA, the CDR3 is TGTGCCAGCAGCCCCCGGGAGGGCTACACCTTC.

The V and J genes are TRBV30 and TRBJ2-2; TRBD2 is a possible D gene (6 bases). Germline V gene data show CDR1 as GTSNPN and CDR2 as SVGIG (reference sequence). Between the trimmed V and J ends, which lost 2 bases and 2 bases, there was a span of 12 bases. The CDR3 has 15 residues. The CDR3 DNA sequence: TGTGCCTGGAGTCGGGATAGCGGTAACACCGGGGAGCTGTTTTTT. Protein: CAWSRDSGNTGELFF.

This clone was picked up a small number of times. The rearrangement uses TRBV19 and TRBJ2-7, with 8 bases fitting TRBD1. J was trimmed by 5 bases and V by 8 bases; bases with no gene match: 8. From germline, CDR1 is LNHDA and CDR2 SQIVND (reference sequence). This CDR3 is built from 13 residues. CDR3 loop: CASAGGPLDEQYF. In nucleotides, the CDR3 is TGTGCCAGTGCAGGGGGCCCTCTGGACGAGCAGTACTTC.

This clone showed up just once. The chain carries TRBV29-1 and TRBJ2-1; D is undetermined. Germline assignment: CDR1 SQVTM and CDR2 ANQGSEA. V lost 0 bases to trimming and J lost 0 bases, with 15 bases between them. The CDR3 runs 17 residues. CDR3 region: CSVEDLGRPSSYNEQFF. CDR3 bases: TGCAGCGTTGAAGATTTGGGCAGGCCCAGCTCCTACAATGAGCAGTTCTTC.

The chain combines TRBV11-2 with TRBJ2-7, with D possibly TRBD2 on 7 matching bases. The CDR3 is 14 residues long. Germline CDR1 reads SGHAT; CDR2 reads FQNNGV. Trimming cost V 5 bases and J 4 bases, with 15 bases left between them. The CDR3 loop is CASSPGGGGYEQYF. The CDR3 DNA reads TGTGCCAGCAGCCCAGGAGGGGGAGGGTACGAGCAGTACTTC.

This chain's CDR3 is CASSLGGVRTEAFF. The CDR3 DNA follows: TGTGCCAGCAGTTTGGGGGGAGTCCGCACTGAAGCTTTCTTT. The chain has TRBV25-1 and TRBJ1-1; D may be TRBD1 (5 bases). Germline CDR1 reads MGHDK; CDR2 reads SYGVNS. The CDR3 sequence is 14 residues long. V shed 5 bases and J shed 4 bases, with 14 bases lying between them.

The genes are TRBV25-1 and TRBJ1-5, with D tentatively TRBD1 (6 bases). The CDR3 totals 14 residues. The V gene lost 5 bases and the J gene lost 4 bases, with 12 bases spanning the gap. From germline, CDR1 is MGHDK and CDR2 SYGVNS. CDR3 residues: CASSLRGNNQPQHF. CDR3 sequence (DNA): TGTGCCAGCAGTCTAAGGGGGAATAATCAGCCCCAGCATTTT.